Included here is one T cell receptor (beta chain) sequence, with context. This entry is derived from a study of blood T cell repertoires in COVID-19. Overall study context: The study drew acute and convalescent COVID-19 samples from the United States, Italy and Spain. T cells, B-cell-depleted T cells, or PBMCs provided the cDNA or gDNA that served as material.

Original processing methods: Reference gene primers were amplified, and this amplification served to estimate nucleated cell counts. The assay was immunoSEQ multiplex PCR, and TCRdb's table has in-frame clones only and misses some. V, J and clone size were drawn from that table, and D and trimming were deduced from the DNA. The sample yields 100,000 to 120,000 clones, 87% seen once. The germline V gene encodes CDR1 SGHDT and CDR2 YYEEEE. The CDR3 loop spans 15 amino acids. The V end lost 3 bases, the J end lost 6 bases, and 15 bases lay between the germline ends. What was sequenced was peripheral blood. The chain carries TRBV5-6 and TRBJ1-4; D gene uncertain. This receptor was taken from a human donor in a cohort sampled during active COVID-19. As DNA, the CDR3 is TGTGCCAGCAGCTCCCCCTCCGTCGGTTATGAAAAACTGTTTTTT. Its protein is CASSSPSVGYEKLFF.